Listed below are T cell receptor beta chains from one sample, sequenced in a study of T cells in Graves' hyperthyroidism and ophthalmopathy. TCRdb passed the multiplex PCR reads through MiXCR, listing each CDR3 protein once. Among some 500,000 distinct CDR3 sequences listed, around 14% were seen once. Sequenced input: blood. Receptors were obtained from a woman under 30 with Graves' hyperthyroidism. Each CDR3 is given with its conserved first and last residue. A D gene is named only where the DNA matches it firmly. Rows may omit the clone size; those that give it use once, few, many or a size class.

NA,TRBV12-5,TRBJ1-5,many,CASGLGQDYQPQHF,TGTGCTAGTGGTTTGGGACAGGATTATCAGCCCCAGCATTTT
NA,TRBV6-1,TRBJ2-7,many,CASRDRSEGTYEQYF,TGTGCCAGCAGGGACAGATCCGAGGGAACCTACGAGCAGTACTTC
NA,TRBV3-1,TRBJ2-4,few,CASSQDPGLHSDQYF,TGTGCCAGCAGCCAAGATCCCGGACTCCACTCAGATCAGTACTTC
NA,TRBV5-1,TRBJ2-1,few,CASSLEASIYNEQFF,TGCGCCAGCAGCTTGGAGGCTAGCATCTACAATGAGCAGTTCTTC
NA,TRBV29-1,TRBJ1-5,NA,CSVVTTASNQPQHF,TGCAGCGTTGTTACGACGGCAAGCAATCAGCCCCAGCATTTT
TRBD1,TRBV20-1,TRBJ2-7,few,CSSPGQGREEQYF,TGCAGCTCCCCGGGACAGGGAAGAGAGGAGCAGTACTTC
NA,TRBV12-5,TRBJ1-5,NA,CASGSQVDQPQHF,TGTGCTAGTGGCTCACAGGTAGATCAGCCCCAGCATTTT
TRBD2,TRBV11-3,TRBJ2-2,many,CASSLSGGLGGELFF,TGTGCCAGCAGCTTGTCGGGAGGGCTCGGCGGGGAGCTGTTTTTT
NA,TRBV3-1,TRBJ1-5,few,CASSQDVGGGQPQHF,TGTGCCAGCAGCCAAGACGTCGGGGGAGGTCAGCCCCAGCATTTT
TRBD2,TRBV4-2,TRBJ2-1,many,CASSQEPTSGRGNEQFF,TGTGCCAGCAGCCAAGAACCGACTAGCGGGAGGGGGAATGAGCAGTTCTTC
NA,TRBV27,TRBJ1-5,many,CASSPTGAPWPQHF,TGTGCCAGCAGCCCAACGGGGGCACCCTGGCCCCAGCATTTT
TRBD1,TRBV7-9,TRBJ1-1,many,CASSYRQGVSTEAFF,TGTGCCAGCAGCTACCGACAGGGGGTGTCCACTGAAGCTTTCTTT
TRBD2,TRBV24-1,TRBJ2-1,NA,CATSDLKREVSYNEQFF,TGTGCCACCAGTGATTTAAAGCGGGAGGTCTCCTACAATGAGCAGTTCTTC
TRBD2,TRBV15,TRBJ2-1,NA,CATSRTLADSYNEQFF,TGTGCCACCAGCAGGACCCTAGCGGATTCCTACAATGAGCAGTTCTTC
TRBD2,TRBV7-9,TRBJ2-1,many,CASSSHLTSGSGDEQFF,TGTGCCAGCAGCTCCCACCTGACTAGCGGGAGTGGCGATGAGCAGTTCTTC
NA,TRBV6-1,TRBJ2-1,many,CASIRGQSNEQFF,TGTGCCAGCATAAGGGGCCAAAGTAATGAGCAGTTCTTC
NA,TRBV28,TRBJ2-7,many,CASSFRRFNEQYF,TGTGCCAGCAGTTTCAGGAGGTTCAACGAGCAGTACTTC
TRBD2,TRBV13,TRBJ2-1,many,CASSGWGGRGEQFF,TGTGCCAGCAGCGGGTGGGGCGGGAGAGGTGAGCAGTTCTTC
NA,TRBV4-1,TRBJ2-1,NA,CASSFDHMESYNEQFF,TGCGCCAGCAGCTTCGACCACATGGAAAGTTACAATGAGCAGTTCTTC
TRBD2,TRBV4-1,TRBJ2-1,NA,CASSQDRRTSGGRSSYNEQFF,TGCGCCAGCAGCCAAGATCGTCGGACTAGCGGTGGGAGGAGCTCCTACAATGAGCAGTTCTTC
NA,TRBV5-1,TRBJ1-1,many,CASSLSGALRGTEAFF,TGCGCCAGCAGCTTGTCAGGGGCCCTACGCGGCACTGAAGCTTTCTTT
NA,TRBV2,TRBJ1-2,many,CASSEALGVRGYTF,TGTGCCAGCAGTGAAGCGCTCGGGGTTCGTGGCTACACCTTC
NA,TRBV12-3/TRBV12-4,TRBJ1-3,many,CASTLEGNTIYF,TGTGCCAGCACCCTGGAGGGAAACACCATATATTTT
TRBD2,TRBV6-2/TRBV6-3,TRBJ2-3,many,CASSSGLTDSRTSFDDTQYF,TGTGCCAGCAGTTCGGGCCTGACAGACTCGAGGACTAGCTTCGACGATACGCAGTATTTT
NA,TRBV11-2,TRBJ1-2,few,CASGSGTRTTSKRYTF,TGTGCCAGCGGCTCCGGGACAAGGACCACATCTAAGCGGTACACCTTC
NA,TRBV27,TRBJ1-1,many,CASSTDLMNTEAFF,TGTGCCAGCAGCACGGACCTAATGAACACTGAAGCTTTCTTT
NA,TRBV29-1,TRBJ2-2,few,CSVVDREVRAGELFF,TGCAGCGTTGTTGACAGGGAGGTTAGGGCCGGGGAGCTGTTTTTT
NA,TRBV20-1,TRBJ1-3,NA,CSARQGGNTIYF,TGCAGTGCTAGACAGGGAGGAAACACCATATATTTT
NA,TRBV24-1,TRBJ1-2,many,CATSDPYMRGVRDYGYTF,TGTGCCACCAGTGATCCATATATGAGGGGCGTTAGGGACTATGGCTACACCTTC
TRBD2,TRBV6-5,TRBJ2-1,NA,CASSYSRRAGGPGNEQFF,TGTGCCAGCAGTTACTCGAGGCGAGCGGGAGGGCCAGGGAATGAGCAGTTCTTC
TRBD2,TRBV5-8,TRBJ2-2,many,CASSLLTGGRGGELFF,TGTGCCAGCAGCCTGCTCACGGGAGGAAGGGGCGGGGAGCTGTTTTTT
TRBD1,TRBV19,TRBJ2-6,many,CATQRAGQGSTGANVLTF,TGTGCCACCCAAAGGGCCGGACAGGGGAGCACTGGGGCCAACGTCCTGACTTTC
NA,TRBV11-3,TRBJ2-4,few,CASSFPAKNIQYF,TGTGCCAGCAGCTTCCCAGCCAAAAACATTCAGTACTTC
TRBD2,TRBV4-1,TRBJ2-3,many,CASSQTSGSGADTQYF,TGCGCCAGCAGCCAGACTAGCGGGAGCGGCGCAGATACGCAGTATTTT
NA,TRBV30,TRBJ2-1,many,CAWSRGTYNEQFF,TGTGCCTGGAGTCGGGGGACCTACAATGAGCAGTTCTTC
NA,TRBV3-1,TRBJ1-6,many,CASSQQTTFNSPLHF,TGTGCCAGCAGCCAACAGACAACTTTTAATTCACCCCTCCACTTT
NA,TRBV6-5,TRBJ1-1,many,CASSYSMDGTEAFF,TGTGCCAGCAGTTACTCGATGGATGGCACTGAAGCTTTCTTT
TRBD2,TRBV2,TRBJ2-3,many,CASRLLAGNTDTQYF,TGTGCCAGCAGGCTACTAGCGGGAAACACAGATACGCAGTATTTT
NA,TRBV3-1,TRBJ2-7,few,CASSQGVNSYEQYF,TGTGCCAGCAGCCAAGGGGTCAACTCCTACGAGCAGTACTTC
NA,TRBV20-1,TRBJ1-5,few,CSASRQSSNQPQHF,TGCAGTGCTAGTCGACAGTCTAGCAATCAGCCCCAGCATTTT
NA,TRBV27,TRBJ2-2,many,CASSSGQQVPGELFF,TGTGCCAGCAGTTCGGGGCAGCAAGTCCCCGGGGAGCTGTTTTTT
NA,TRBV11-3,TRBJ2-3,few,CASSLGSVQSTDTQYF,TGTGCCAGCAGCTTAGGAAGCGTCCAAAGCACAGATACGCAGTATTTT
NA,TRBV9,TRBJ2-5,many,CASSVEGSPSLETQYF,TGTGCCAGCAGCGTAGAAGGATCCCCTAGTCTAGAGACCCAGTACTTC
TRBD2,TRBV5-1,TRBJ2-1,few,CASSYSGNYNEQFF,TGCGCCAGCAGCTATAGCGGGAACTACAATGAGCAGTTCTTC
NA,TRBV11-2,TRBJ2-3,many,CASSPGGPGTDTQYF,TGTGCCAGCAGCCCCGGGGGGCCCGGAACAGATACGCAGTATTTT
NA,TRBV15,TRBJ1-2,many,CATRGSRTIYGYTF,TGTGCCACCAGAGGGTCACGGACTATCTATGGCTACACCTTC
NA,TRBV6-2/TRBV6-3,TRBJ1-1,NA,CASSYAGGVTEAFF,TGTGCCAGCAGTTACGCGGGAGGGGTAACTGAAGCTTTCTTT
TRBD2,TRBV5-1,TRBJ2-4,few,CASTLGGRRAKNIQYF,TGCGCCAGCACCTTAGGCGGGAGGAGAGCCAAAAACATTCAGTACTTC
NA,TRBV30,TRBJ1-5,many,CAWRSGPGLGSQPQHF,TGTGCCTGGAGATCCGGGCCGGGACTTGGGAGTCAGCCCCAGCATTTT
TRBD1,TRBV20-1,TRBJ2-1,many,CSAPHLDRGKYNEQFF,TGCAGTGCTCCCCACCTAGACAGGGGAAAGTACAATGAGCAGTTCTTC
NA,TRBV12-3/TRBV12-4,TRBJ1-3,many,CASSRTGTTGNTIYF,TGTGCCAGCAGCCGGACCGGGACAACTGGAAACACCATATATTTT
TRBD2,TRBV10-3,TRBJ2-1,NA,CAYNSGRALDEQFF,TGTGCCTACAATAGCGGGAGGGCCCTCGATGAGCAGTTCTTC
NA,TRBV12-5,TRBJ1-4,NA,CASGSRHNNEKLFF,TGTGCTAGTGGTTCCCGGCATAATAATGAAAAACTGTTTTTT
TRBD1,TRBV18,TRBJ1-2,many,CASSPPETGVPRYGYTF,TGTGCCAGCTCACCACCGGAGACAGGGGTCCCCCGCTATGGCTACACCTTC
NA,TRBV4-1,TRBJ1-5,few,CASSQIDMGFSNQPQHF,TGCGCCAGCAGCCAAATCGACATGGGCTTTAGCAATCAGCCCCAGCATTTT
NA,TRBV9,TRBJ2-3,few,CASSVESDFSTDTQYF,TGTGCCAGCAGCGTAGAGTCAGACTTTAGCACAGATACGCAGTATTTT
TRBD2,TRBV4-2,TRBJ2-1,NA,CASSPRGSLAGALNEQFF,TGTGCCAGCAGCCCCCGTGGGAGCCTAGCGGGAGCATTGAATGAGCAGTTCTTC
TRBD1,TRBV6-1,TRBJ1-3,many,CASSEGQGAYTIYF,TGTGCCAGCAGTGAAGGGCAGGGGGCATACACCATATATTTT
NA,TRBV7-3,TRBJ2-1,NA,CASSLMGGGKDEQFF,TGTGCCAGCAGCCTCATGGGAGGAGGCAAGGATGAGCAGTTCTTC
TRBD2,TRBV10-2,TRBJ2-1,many,CASSELGLAGGSPGNEQFF,TGCGCCAGCAGTGAGCTAGGACTAGCGGGAGGGTCCCCAGGGAATGAGCAGTTCTTC